The 8 T cell receptor beta chains in this list originate from one sample, sequenced in a study of response to subunit inactivated influenza vaccine. MiXCR, applied by TCRdb to the RT-PCR reads, yields one record per CDR3 protein. The sample holds fewer than 700,000 distinct CDR3 sequences, 10% to 15% seen once. The sequences come from PBMCs from blood, collected roughly 6 weeks after vaccination. The receptor source for this set is a man in his fifties or sixties who received an inactivated influenza vaccine.

In this sample, this clonotype turned up a few times. The chain links TRBV9 to TRBJ2-3; unclear D gene. The ends were cut back, 0 bases at V and 2 bases at J, with 7 bases in the middle. CDR3 length: 14 amino acids. Germline V gene data show CDR1 as SGDLS and CDR2 as YYNGEE. The CDR3 here is CASSVEQSTDTQYF. In DNA form, the CDR3 reads TGTGCCAGCAGCGTAGAACAGTCCACAGATACGCAGTATTTT.

The table lists this clonotype with a few counts. This rearrangement joins TRBV7-2 to TRBJ2-2; 7 nucleotides agree with TRBD1. The CDR3 is 15 residues long. In germline, CDR1 is SGHTA, CDR2 FQGNSA. V gave up 6 bases and J gave up 6 bases; unmatched junction bases: 10. In DNA form, the CDR3 reads TGTGCCAGCAGAAGGACAGGATTAACCCCCGGGGAGCTGTTTTTT. Encoded protein: CASRRTGLTPGELFF.

This clonotype was seen more than once but under ten times. The rearrangement joins TRBV4-2 to TRBJ2-7; possibly TRBD1 for D (5 bases). The CDR3 totals 15 residues. Deletions cut 0 bases from V and 6 bases from J, with 15 bases between. Germline CDR1 reads LGHNA; CDR2 reads YNFKEQ. CDR3 residues: CASSQDLGAWLEQYF. The CDR3 DNA sequence: TGTGCCAGCAGCCAAGATCTTGGGGCTTGGCTCGAGCAGTACTTC.

In its sample, this clonotype was seen many times. V and J are TRBV4-3 and TRBJ2-1, with 9 bases identical to TRBD2. The CDR3 is made up of 16 amino acids. The germline gives CDR1 LGHNA, CDR2 YSLEER. With V trimmed by 3 bases and J by 4 bases, 7 bases remained unmatched. CDR3 DNA sequence: TGCGCCAGCAGCCACCTTAGCGGGGGTGGGTACAATGAGCAGTTCTTC. Translating gives CASSHLSGGGYNEQFF.

For this clonotype: A read error may be the cause here, since a much bigger clone is one base away. This rearrangement joins TRBV12-3 or TRBV12-4 to TRBJ2-2, with D perhaps matching TRBD2 (5 bases). This CDR3 comprises 15 residues. Written as DNA, the CDR3 is TGTGTCAGCAGTTTAGACGCGGGTTCCACCGGGGAGCTGTTTTTT. This gives the protein CVSSLDAGSTGELFF.

The chain employs TRBV20-1 and TRBJ1-3; D remains unclear. Germline values: CDR1 DFQATT, CDR2 SNEGSKA (reference sequence). Trimming stripped 1 base from V and 4 bases from J, with 14 bases between. The CDR3 runs 15 residues. The CDR3 DNA reads TGCAGTGCTAGAGCCGGAGGGCCTGGCGGAAACACCATATATTTT. Translated, it gives CSARAGGPGGNTIYF.

This clonotype was detected only a few times. The chain's CDR3 is CASSADRGYTEAFF. The CDR3 region has the DNA TGCGCCAGCAGCGCCGACCGGGGGTACACTGAAGCTTTCTTT. The gene calls are TRBV5-1 and TRBJ1-1; a weak D match, TRBD1 (5 bases). V lost 4 bases and J 3 bases, leaving 13 bases between the germline ends. Germline V gives CDR1 SGHRS, CDR2 YFSETQ. The CDR3 spans 14 residues.

This clonotype has only a few counts. This sequence joins TRBV5-1 and TRBJ2-5; 8 bases agree with TRBD2. This CDR3 comprises 18 residues. The ends lost 4 bases at V and 2 bases at J; junction bases unmatched: 16. Germline V gene sequence: CDR1 SGHRS, CDR2 YFSETQ. The CDR3 loop reads CASSLLGDSGADQETQYF. CDR3 sequence (DNA): TGCGCCAGCAGCCTACTCGGCGATAGCGGGGCAGATCAAGAGACCCAGTACTTC.